This is a list of T cell receptor beta chains from one sample in a study of CD8 T cells in Susac syndrome. TCRdb used MiXCR to reprocess the immunoSEQ multiplex PCR reads, holding one entry per CDR3 protein. The profile shows 150,000 to 200,000 distinct CDR3 sequences, approximately 94% of them singletons. What was sequenced was CD4+ T cells from PBMCs. These receptors originate from a human donor with Susac syndrome. Both conserved end residues are trimmed from each CDR3. Each record gives: CDR3 protein, V gene, J gene.

STNPGVRYT	TRBV20-1	TRBJ1-2
ASSVDGHRQETQY	TRBV9	TRBJ2-5
ASSPRQGVVSPLH	TRBV3-1	TRBJ1-6
ASSDSLVSGNQPQH	TRBV25-1	TRBJ1-5
ASKRAGGFVRSYNEQF	TRBV19	TRBJ2-1
SARVSSGGYGYT	TRBV20-1	TRBJ1-2
AIGAVADTQY	TRBV10-3	TRBJ2-3
AWGFHNDDEKLF	TRBV30	TRBJ1-4
ASSQTRWALWGYT	TRBV3-1	TRBJ1-2
ASSPRADTYEQY	TRBV18	TRBJ2-7
AWSRGHTSYEQY	TRBV30	TRBJ2-7
SAGKGETQY	TRBV20-1	TRBJ2-5
ASSLVGRGYGYT	TRBV5-1	TRBJ1-2
ASSLFGQGGTDTQY	TRBV5-6	TRBJ2-3
ASSRGGETQY	TRBV25-1	TRBJ2-5
ASSPNRANTEAF	TRBV12-3/TRBV12-4	TRBJ1-1
SAGGQDAEAF	TRBV20-1	TRBJ1-1
SAREEMRGNTEAF	TRBV20-1	TRBJ1-1
AVTRSSYEQY	TRBV30	TRBJ2-7
ASSWDSKYEQY	TRBV5-1	TRBJ2-7